The rows below give T cell receptor beta chains drawn from one sample of a study of OX40 agonist ivuxolimab in advanced cancers. Data came from immunoSEQ multiplex PCR; TCRdb stores just in-frame clones and leaves some out. The top ten clones hold about 0.25% of a sample with roughly 120,000 clones, roughly nine tenths of them seen once. The sample consisted of CD4+ or CD8+ T cells sorted from blood, taken in a trial of the OX40 agonist ivuxolimab. The receptor set was obtained from an adult with an advanced solid tumor such as melanoma, head and neck, liver or kidney cancer. Both conserved end residues are part of each CDR3. The order of the fields is V gene, D gene, clone size, J gene, CDR3 DNA, CDR3 protein. The D gene is left open where the match is weak. The listing skips clone size in some rows; elsewhere it reads once, few, many or a size class.

>TRBV7-2|TRBD1|.|TRBJ2-7
TGTGCCAGCAGCCTCAGACCGGGACAGGGCTCCGAGCAGTACTTC
CASSLRPGQGSEQYF
>TRBV7-2|.|once|TRBJ1-5
TGTGCCAGCAGCTTAGGGGTAGGACAAAATCAGCCCCAGCATTTT
CASSLGVGQNQPQHF
>TRBV28|.|.|TRBJ2-6
TGTGCCAGCAGTTCCCCCGGTGGGGCCAACGTCCTGACTTTC
CASSSPGGANVLTF
>TRBV2|.|.|TRBJ2-7
TGTGCCAGCAGTGAACTGGGTAGCGTCTCCTACGAGCAGTACTTC
CASSELGSVSYEQYF
>TRBV11-3|.|.|TRBJ2-2
TGTGCCAGCAGCTCAACAGCGGCCGGGGAGCTGTTTTTT
CASSSTAAGELFF
>TRBV28|TRBD1|.|TRBJ2-1
TGTGCCAGCAGTCCTACAGGGGGCGGTTTGTACAATGAGCAGTTCTTC
CASSPTGGGLYNEQFF
>TRBV7-2|.|.|TRBJ1-5
TGTGCCAGCAGCTTAGATTTGTACAATCAGCCCCAGCATTTT
CASSLDLYNQPQHF
>TRBV7-2|.|.|TRBJ2-3
TGTGCCAGCAGCTTAGGCGGGCGTAGCACAGATACGCAGTATTTT
CASSLGGRSTDTQYF
>TRBV4-2|.|.|TRBJ1-1
TGTGCCAGCAGCTCCTCTCGGGGTGAAGAAGCTTTCTTT
CASSSSRGEEAFF
>TRBV6-1|TRBD1|.|TRBJ1-1
TGTGCCAGTCCTGGACAGGGCGGCACTGAAGCTTTCTTT
CASPGQGGTEAFF
>TRBV27|.|.|TRBJ1-3
TGTGCCAGCAGTCCCCTCGGGGGACCGTCCTTCGGAAACACCATATATTTT
CASSPLGGPSFGNTIYF
>TRBV2|TRBD1|.|TRBJ1-2
TGTGCCAGCACCCAGGGGGAATCGATCGGCGGCTACACCTTC
CASTQGESIGGYTF
>TRBV7-8|.|.|TRBJ2-2
TGTGCCAGCAGCCAAGCAGGCGGGGCCACCGGGGAGCTGTTTTTT
CASSQAGGATGELFF
>TRBV7-2|TRBD1|.|TRBJ2-4
TGTGCCAGCAGCCCAGGACAGGGAAGTACCATTCAGTACTTC
CASSPGQGSTIQYF
>TRBV7-3|.|.|TRBJ2-3
TGTGCCAGCAGCTTAGTGGGTGGCACAGATACGCAGTATTTT
CASSLVGGTDTQYF
>TRBV4-2|.|.|TRBJ1-6
TGTGCCAGCAGCTTGGCCGGCGGGTTTACGCATTCACCCCTCCACTTT
CASSLAGGFTHSPLHF
>TRBV5-8|.|.|TRBJ1-1
TGTGCCAGCAGCCGACCAAACACTGAAGCTTTCTTT
CASSRPNTEAFF
>TRBV19|.|.|TRBJ2-5
TGTGCCAGTAGTATAGGCACCCTGGGGGAGACCCAGTACTTC
CASSIGTLGETQYF
>TRBV11-2|.|.|TRBJ1-3
TGTGCCAGCAGCTTCCAGGTGGTTGGAAACACCATATATTTT
CASSFQVVGNTIYF
>TRBV5-4|.|once|TRBJ1-2
TGTGCCAGCAGCTTGGCTACAGGGCATGGCTACACCTTC
CASSLATGHGYTF
>TRBV9|.|.|TRBJ1-2
TGTGCCAGCAGCCGTTGGGCCGGACAGAACTATGGCTACACCTTC
CASSRWAGQNYGYTF
>TRBV19|.|.|TRBJ2-3
TGTGCCAGTAGTATAGAACCTGACACAGATACGCAGTATTTT
CASSIEPDTDTQYF
>TRBV6-5|TRBD1|.|TRBJ1-2
TGTGCCAGCAGAAACCGGGACAGGGGTTATGATGGCTACACCTTC
CASRNRDRGYDGYTF
>TRBV6-5|.|.|TRBJ1-2
TGTGCCAGCAGTTTCAGGAATAACTATGGCTACACCTTC
CASSFRNNYGYTF
>TRBV30|.|.|TRBJ1-4
TGTGCCTGGAGTGATGAAAAACTGTTTTTT
CAWSDEKLFF
>TRBV7-3|.|.|TRBJ2-3
TGTGCCAGCAGCTTAACCCCAGGGCGACCTAGCACAGATACGCAGTATTTT
CASSLTPGRPSTDTQYF
>TRBV9|TRBD1|.|TRBJ1-1
TGTGCCAGCAGCCCACAGGGGGTAAACACTGAAGCTTTCTTT
CASSPQGVNTEAFF
>TRBV28|TRBD1|.|TRBJ1-5
TGTGCCAGCAGGGTACCGACAGGGAAAAATCAGCCCCAGCATTTT
CASRVPTGKNQPQHF
>TRBV11-3|TRBD2|.|TRBJ2-1
TGTGCCAGCAGCCTCGGGAGGGGGGTGAGTGAGCAGTTCTTC
CASSLGRGVSEQFF
>TRBV11-2|.|few|TRBJ2-5
TGTGCCAGCAGCTTAGTAGCCGGCCCTGAGGAGACCCAGTACTTC
CASSLVAGPEETQYF
>TRBV9|.|.|TRBJ1-4
TGTGCCAGCAGCCTCACGGGGGCGGGAAGTAATGAAAAACTGTTTTTT
CASSLTGAGSNEKLFF
>TRBV7-9|.|.|TRBJ2-2
TGTGCCAGCAGCCCTAAAACATTCACCGGGGAGCTGTTTTTT
CASSPKTFTGELFF
>TRBV9|TRBD2|once|TRBJ2-7
TGTGCCAGCAGCCCAACCGGGACTAGCGGCTACGAGCAGTACTTC
CASSPTGTSGYEQYF
>TRBV6-1|TRBD1|.|TRBJ1-5
TGTGCCAGCAGTGGGGGTAGGGGCAGGGGGCATCAGCCCCAGCATTTT
CASSGGRGRGHQPQHF
>TRBV4-3|TRBD1|.|TRBJ2-7
TGCGCCAGCAGCCAAAACGCCGGGACAGGATACGACGAGCAGTACTTC
CASSQNAGTGYDEQYF
>TRBV5-6|.|.|TRBJ2-7
TGTGCCAGCAGCTTAGAATTGGGTCAGGGCACGAGGGAGCAGTACTTC
CASSLELGQGTREQYF
>TRBV10-3|.|.|TRBJ1-5
TGTGCCATCAGTGAGACTGGAACCGGGACACCCTATCAGCCCCAGCATTTT
CAISETGTGTPYQPQHF
>TRBV6-4|.|.|TRBJ2-3
TGTGCCAGCAGTGACCAAGGAGATACGCAGTATTTT
CASSDQGDTQYF
>TRBV6-6|TRBD1|.|TRBJ1-5
TGTGCCAGCAGTGTGACAGGGACAGGCAATCAGCCCCAGCATTTT
CASSVTGTGNQPQHF
>TRBV6-4|TRBD2|.|TRBJ2-3
TGTGCCAGCAGTAGCGGGAGGTCTAACACAGATACGCAGTATTTT
CASSSGRSNTDTQYF
>TRBV14|.|.|TRBJ2-1
TGTGCCAGCTCTGCCCTAGGGTCCCACGGCAATGAGCAGTTCTTC
CASSALGSHGNEQFF